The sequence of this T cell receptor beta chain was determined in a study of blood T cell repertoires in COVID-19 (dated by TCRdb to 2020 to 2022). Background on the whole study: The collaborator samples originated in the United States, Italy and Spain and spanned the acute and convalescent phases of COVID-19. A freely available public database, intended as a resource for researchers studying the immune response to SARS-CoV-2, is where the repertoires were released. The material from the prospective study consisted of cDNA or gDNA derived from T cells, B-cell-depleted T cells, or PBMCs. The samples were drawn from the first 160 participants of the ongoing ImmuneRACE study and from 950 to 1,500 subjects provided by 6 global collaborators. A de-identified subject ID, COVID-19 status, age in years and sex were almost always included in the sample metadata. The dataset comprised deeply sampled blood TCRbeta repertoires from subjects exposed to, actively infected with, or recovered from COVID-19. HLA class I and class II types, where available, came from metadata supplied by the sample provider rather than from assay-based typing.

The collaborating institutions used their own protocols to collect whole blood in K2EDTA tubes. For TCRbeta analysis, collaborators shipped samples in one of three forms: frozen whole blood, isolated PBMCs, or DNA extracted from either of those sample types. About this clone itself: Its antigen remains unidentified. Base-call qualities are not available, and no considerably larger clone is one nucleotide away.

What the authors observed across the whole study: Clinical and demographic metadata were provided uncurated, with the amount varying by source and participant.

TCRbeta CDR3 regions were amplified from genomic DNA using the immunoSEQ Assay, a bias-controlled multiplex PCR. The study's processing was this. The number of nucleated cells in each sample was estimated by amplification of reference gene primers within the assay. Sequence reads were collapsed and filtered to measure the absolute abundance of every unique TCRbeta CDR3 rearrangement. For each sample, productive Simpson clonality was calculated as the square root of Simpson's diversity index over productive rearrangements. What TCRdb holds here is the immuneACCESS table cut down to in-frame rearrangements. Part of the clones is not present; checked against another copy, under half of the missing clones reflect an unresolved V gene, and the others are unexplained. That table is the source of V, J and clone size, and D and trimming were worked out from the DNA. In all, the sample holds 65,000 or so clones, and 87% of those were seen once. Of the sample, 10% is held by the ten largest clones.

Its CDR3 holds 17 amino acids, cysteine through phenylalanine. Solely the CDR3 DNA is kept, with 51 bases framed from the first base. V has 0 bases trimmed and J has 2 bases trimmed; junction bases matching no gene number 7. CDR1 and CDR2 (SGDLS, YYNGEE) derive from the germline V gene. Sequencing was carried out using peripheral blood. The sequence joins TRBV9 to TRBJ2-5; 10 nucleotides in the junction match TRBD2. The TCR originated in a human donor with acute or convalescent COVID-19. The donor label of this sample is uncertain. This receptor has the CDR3 CASSVGVAGGPQETQYF. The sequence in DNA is TGTGCCAGCAGCGTAGGGGTAGCGGGGGGCCCACAAGAGACCCAGTACTTC.